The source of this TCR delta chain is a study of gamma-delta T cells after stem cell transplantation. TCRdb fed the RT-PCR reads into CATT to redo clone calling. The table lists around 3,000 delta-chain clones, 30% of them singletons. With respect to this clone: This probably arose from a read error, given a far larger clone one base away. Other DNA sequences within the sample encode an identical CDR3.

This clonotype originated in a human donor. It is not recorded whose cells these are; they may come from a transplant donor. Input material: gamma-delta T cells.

CDR3 DNA: TGTGCCTGTGACACCCTGCTGACGCCGAATTCATACACCGATAAACTCATCTTT. This sequence encodes CACDTLLTPNSYTDKLIF. The chain couples TRDV2 to TRDJ1; D gene ambiguous. Germline values: CDR1 GEAIGNYY, CDR2 EKD. Trimming took off 0 bases at V and 0 bases at J, with 19 bases between the two ends. The CDR3 has 18 residues.